The rows below give T cell receptor beta chains drawn from one sample of a study of T cells in Graves' hyperthyroidism and ophthalmopathy. TCRdb fed the multiplex PCR reads into MiXCR, producing one record per CDR3 protein. The sample contains 400,000 to 500,000 distinct CDR3 sequences, approximately 15% of which appear only once. Sequenced input: blood. The receptors derive from a woman between 18 and 30 years old with Graves' hyperthyroidism. CDR3s include the opening cysteine and the closing phenylalanine or tryptophan. The order of the fields is clone size, V gene, D gene, J gene, CDR3 DNA, CDR3 protein. D genes are given only for firm matches. Size is omitted from some rows. Given values are once, few, many or a class for expanded clones.

many	TRBV20-1	TRBD1	TRBJ2-7	TGCAGTGCTAGAGGGGACAGTCCCTACGAGCAGTACTTC	CSARGDSPYEQYF
NA	TRBV9	TRBD2	TRBJ2-1	TGTGCCAGCAGCGTCAGGACTAGCGGGAGGGCCTCCCTTGAGCAGTTCTTC	CASSVRTSGRASLEQFF
many	TRBV20-1	NA	TRBJ1-1	TGCAGTGCTAGAGAGTCCAGGGCCCGTGAAGCTTTCTTT	CSARESRAREAFF
few	TRBV5-1	TRBD1	TRBJ1-2	TGCGCCAGCAGCAGGCCCCTGGGACAGGGAGAAGGCTACACCTTC	CASSRPLGQGEGYTF
many	TRBV9	TRBD2	TRBJ2-3	TGTGCCAGCACCCCGACTAGCGGTTACACAGATACGCAGTATTTT	CASTPTSGYTDTQYF
few	TRBV2	TRBD2	TRBJ2-2	TGTGCCGGCAGTGAAGCGGGACCTTATATCGGGGAGCTGTTTTTT	CAGSEAGPYIGELFF
few	TRBV6-5	NA	TRBJ2-5	TGTGCCAGCAGTTACGGGGGTTTCGAAGAGACCCAGTACTTC	CASSYGGFEETQYF
many	TRBV11-2	TRBD1	TRBJ2-7	TGTGCCAGCAGCCTGCTAGCAGGGGGTTTCTACGAGCAGTACTTC	CASSLLAGGFYEQYF
once	TRBV25-1	NA	TRBJ1-5	TGTGCCAGCAGTGGAACCGGAAGGTTGGAGCCCCAGCATTTT	CASSGTGRLEPQHF
many	TRBV20-1	NA	TRBJ2-1	TGCAGTGCTAGGGGTCTAGAGGGCTACAATGAGCAGTTCTTC	CSARGLEGYNEQFF
NA	TRBV4-1	TRBD1	TRBJ2-7	TGCGCCAGCAGCCAAGAGAACAGGGGAACCTACGAGCAGTACTTC	CASSQENRGTYEQYF
many	TRBV12-3/TRBV12-4	NA	TRBJ1-6	TGTGCCAGCAGTTTATCGACATCTCCGGCGGTCCTCCACTTT	CASSLSTSPAVLHF
many	TRBV28	NA	TRBJ1-1	TGTGCCAGCAGTCCCTTCGGGGGGTACACTGAAGCTTTCTTT	CASSPFGGYTEAFF
many	TRBV7-9	NA	TRBJ2-1	TGTGCCAGCGTACCGGGAAGCTTCAATGAGCAGTTCTTC	CASVPGSFNEQFF
few	TRBV27	NA	TRBJ1-5	TGTGCCAGCAGTCGGGCAGCTCTTGGCAATCAGCCCCAGCATTTT	CASSRAALGNQPQHF
many	TRBV29-1	NA	TRBJ1-1	TGCAGCGTGGATGAGGGGGACACTCAGGACACTGAAGCTTTCTTT	CSVDEGDTQDTEAFF
many	TRBV28	NA	TRBJ2-1	TGTGCCAGCAGTTTTGGTGGTGGAATCAATGAGCAGTTCTTC	CASSFGGGINEQFF
few	TRBV4-2	NA	TRBJ2-5	TGTGCCAGCAGCCAAGATTATGAAGGCCACAAAGAGACCCAGTACTTC	CASSQDYEGHKETQYF
many	TRBV24-1	TRBD1	TRBJ2-1	TGTGCCACCAGTGATCCCGGGACAGGGGCGGGTGAGCAGTTCTTC	CATSDPGTGAGEQFF
few	TRBV19	TRBD1	TRBJ2-3	TGTGCCAGTAGTATCCAGGGGGTCACAGATACGCAGTATTTT	CASSIQGVTDTQYF
many	TRBV28	NA	TRBJ1-1	TGTGCCAGCAGTTTAGTGAGCTTCGGCGTCTCGAACACTGAAGCTTTCTTT	CASSLVSFGVSNTEAFF
NA	TRBV6-8	NA	TRBJ2-7	TGTGCCAGCAGTCCGATTTCTTATTTCGAGCAGTACTTC	CASSPISYFEQYF
NA	TRBV20-1	TRBD2	TRBJ2-3	TGCAGTGCTAGAGACGTGGGACTAGCGGGAGTTGTAGGTACGCAGTATTTT	CSARDVGLAGVVGTQYF
many	TRBV28	NA	TRBJ2-5	TGTGCCAGCAGTTTTTCCAGAAGGGATCGGGAGACCCAGTACTTC	CASSFSRRDRETQYF
many	TRBV5-1	NA	TRBJ2-1	TGCGCCAGCAGCTTGACAGGAGGGGGCCAATGGGAGCAGTTCTTC	CASSLTGGGQWEQFF
many	TRBV12-3/TRBV12-4	TRBD1	TRBJ1-1	TGTGCCAGCAGTTTAGTGGGACAGGAAGCTTTCTTT	CASSLVGQEAFF
many	TRBV28	NA	TRBJ2-7	TGTGCCAGCAGTTTAATTGGGGTCGAGCAGTACTTC	CASSLIGVEQYF
NA	TRBV29-1	NA	TRBJ1-1	TGCAGCGTTGACTGGGCCAACACTGAAGCTTTCTTT	CSVDWANTEAFF
many	TRBV20-1	NA	TRBJ2-3	TGCAGGCCTGGGGGGGCGGGGATCACAGATACGCAGTATTTT	CRPGGAGITDTQYF
NA	TRBV9	NA	TRBJ2-3	TGTGCCAGCAGCGTAGAAGGGGGGCGATTACTCACAGATACGCAGTATTTT	CASSVEGGRLLTDTQYF
many	TRBV12-3/TRBV12-4	NA	TRBJ2-1	TGTGCCAGCAGTACCGGACAGTCAGTGTGGCAGTTCTTC	CASSTGQSVWQFF
many	TRBV28	NA	TRBJ1-6	TGTGCCAGCAGTTTACCGACAGGCTCCTATAATTCACCCCTCCACTTT	CASSLPTGSYNSPLHF
many	TRBV30	TRBD1	TRBJ1-2	TGTGCCTGGGGTAGGACAGGGGGCTACTATGGCTACACCTTC	CAWGRTGGYYGYTF
many	TRBV27	NA	TRBJ2-5	TGTGCCAGCAGCTCCGGGTCCCTTTTCGTAAACCAAGAGACCCAGTACTTC	CASSSGSLFVNQETQYF
many	TRBV3-1	NA	TRBJ1-1	TGTGCCAGCAGCCCCCGGGCGGGGCAGACGGCTGAAGCTTTCTTT	CASSPRAGQTAEAFF
NA	TRBV6-2/TRBV6-3	NA	TRBJ1-5	TGTGCCAGCAGTTACTCGACCCCAATAGGCAATCAGCCCCAGCATTTT	CASSYSTPIGNQPQHF
many	TRBV5-1	NA	TRBJ2-5	TGCGCCAGCAGCAGGTTCACAGGGAGTGCAGAGACCCAGTACTTC	CASSRFTGSAETQYF
few	TRBV7-9	TRBD1	TRBJ2-1	TGTGCCAGTATAAGTCAACAGGGGTTCAATGAGCAGTTCTTC	CASISQQGFNEQFF
NA	TRBV20-1	NA	TRBJ2-7	TGCAGTGCCGCAGTAACCAATGCAGGGACCCAGCAGTACTTC	CSAAVTNAGTQQYF
NA	TRBV5-1	NA	TRBJ2-7	TGCGCCAGCGAGAAGGGAACCCCGACGGGGGAGCAGTACTTC	CASEKGTPTGEQYF
many	TRBV27	TRBD2	TRBJ2-7	TGTGCCAGCAGTTCGGGACCTGGGCTAGCGGAGCGGTACGAGCAGTACTTC	CASSSGPGLAERYEQYF
many	TRBV6-1	NA	TRBJ1-5	TGTGCCAGCAGTGGGCAGGGGAGGGTTGGCAATCAGCCCCAGCATTTT	CASSGQGRVGNQPQHF
few	TRBV5-6	NA	TRBJ2-7	TGTGCCAGCATCTTGTTCTACGAGCAGTACTTC	CASILFYEQYF
many	TRBV5-1	NA	TRBJ2-1	TGCGCCAGCAGCTTGGAATCCTTTGGGTACAATGAGCAGTTCTTC	CASSLESFGYNEQFF
many	TRBV5-5	NA	TRBJ2-5	TGTGCCAGCAGCTTTAGCGGAGAAGAGACCCAGTACTTC	CASSFSGEETQYF
NA	TRBV19	TRBD2	TRBJ2-3	TGTGCCAGTAGTATAGCGGGAGGGCGGGGAGATACGCAGTATTTT	CASSIAGGRGDTQYF
NA	TRBV9	TRBD2	TRBJ2-1	TGTGCCAGCAGCCAAGCAGCGGGAGGGCCCGTCAATGAGCAGTTCTTC	CASSQAAGGPVNEQFF
few	TRBV12-3/TRBV12-4	TRBD1	TRBJ1-2	TGTGCCAGCAGGGGGACAGGGGGCGTGGGAGGCTACACCTTC	CASRGTGGVGGYTF